What follows describes a single T cell receptor (beta chain). This clonotype has more than one count but fewer than ten. Its antigen target is currently unknown. Qualities for individual bases were not recorded, and no much larger clone is one base off. The data stem from a study of T-cell memory formation after mild COVID-19 (dated by TCRdb to the early 2020s). Background on the whole study: Most TCR sequence clusters were specific to one of the two donors. Longitudinal TCRalpha and TCRbeta repertoire sequencing tracked T-cell clones expanding and contracting after mild COVID-19 in two donors. The cohort comprised two young, previously healthy adult volunteers, one female and one male.

The instrument given in TCRdb is Illumina NovaSeq 6000. Using 5'RACE with constant-segment primers, TCRalpha and TCRbeta cDNA libraries were constructed, with sample barcodes and unique molecular identifiers added in the process. Trizol reagent was used to extract RNA from every sample. Libraries were amplified in two PCR steps, with a second sample barcode and Illumina TruSeq adapters added in the second step. Libraries were sequenced on an Illumina NovaSeq with 2 x 150 bp paired-end reads. The authors' pipeline ran thus. Demultiplexing of reads and collapsing into UMI-guided consensus sequences were performed with migec v1.2.7. Using mixcr v2.1.11, UMI consensuses were aligned to TRA and TRB V and J templates and then assembled into clonotypes. Expanded or contracted clonotypes were those called significant by both edgeR and NoisET, with noise models trained on biological replicates. For edgeR calls, the cutoffs were a false discovery rate-adjusted p below 0.01 and a log2 fold-change threshold of 1. As an exploratory analysis of dynamics, PCA with hierarchical clustering was applied to max-normalized trajectories of the 1000 most abundant clonotypes. The CD4 or CD8 phenotype of responding clones was assigned using the separately sequenced CD4+ and CD8+ repertoires. Through fastp at Q25 and MiXCR, TCRdb rebuilt clones from the public reads, retaining in-frame beta chains. Under each unique CDR3 protein, matching rows form one entry showing the most common genes and DNA. TCRdb assigned the V and J calls; the authors' analysis was not used. This sample gives about 130,000 distinct CDR3 sequences in total; about 15% of them show up just once. Around 13% of the sample is in the top ten clones.

Ficoll-Paque density gradient centrifugation was the method used to isolate PBMCs. CDR1 MNHNS and CDR2 SASEGT are derived from the germline V gene. CDR3 length: 13 amino acids, cysteine to phenylalanine. Only the CDR3 region is kept as DNA, spanning 39 bases read in frame from base 1. Trimming costs V 1 base and J 7 bases, and their ends lie 11 bases apart. Paper-wide results and their limitations: SARS-CoV-2 specificity was not confirmed for the second-wave clones peaking on day 37. The detection of some responding clones in pre-infection memory suggests that pre-existing cross-reactive memory T cells joined the SARS-CoV-2 response. Clones that contracted from day 15 to 85 showed balanced CD4/CD8 phenotypes, whereas a second wave of clones that expanded from day 15 to 37 leaned towards CD4+. Contracting CD4+ clones appeared mostly in the CM and EM memory subsets, whereas CD8+ clones were enriched in EMRA. The study covered only two mild cases, and larger cohorts including severe cases with pre-infection samples were considered necessary.

The receptor was derived from an adult woman who had mild COVID-19 (a few samples of this study predate the infection). The sample titles of this study are shuffled in the database, so cell type and time point are left out; the donor was told from shared clones. The rearrangement joined TRBV6-1 to TRBJ2-7; TRBD2 could be the D gene, as 6 bases match. The sequencing sample was made of PBMCs or a T cell subset sorted from them (not recorded which). Here is the DNA: TGTGCCAGCAGTGAAGTAGAGGGGAGGGAGCAGTACTTC. Its translation reads: CASSEVEGREQYF.